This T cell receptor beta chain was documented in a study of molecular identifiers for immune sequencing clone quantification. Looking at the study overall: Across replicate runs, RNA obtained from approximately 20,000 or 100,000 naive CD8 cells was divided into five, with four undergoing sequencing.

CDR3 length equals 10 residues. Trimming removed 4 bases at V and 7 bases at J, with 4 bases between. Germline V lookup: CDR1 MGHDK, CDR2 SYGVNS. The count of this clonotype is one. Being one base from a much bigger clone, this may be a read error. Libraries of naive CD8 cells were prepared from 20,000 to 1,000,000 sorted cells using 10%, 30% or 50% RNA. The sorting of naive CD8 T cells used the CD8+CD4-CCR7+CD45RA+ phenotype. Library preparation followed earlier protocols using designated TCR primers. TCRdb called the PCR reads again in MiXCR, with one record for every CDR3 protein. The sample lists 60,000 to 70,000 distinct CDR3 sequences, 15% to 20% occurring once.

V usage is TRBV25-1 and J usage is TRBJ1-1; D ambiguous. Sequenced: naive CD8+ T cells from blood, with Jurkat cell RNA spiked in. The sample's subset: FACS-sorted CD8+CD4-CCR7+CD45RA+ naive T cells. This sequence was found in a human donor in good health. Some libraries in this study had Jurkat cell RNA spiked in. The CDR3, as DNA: TGTGCCAGCAGTGGTGATGAAGCTTTCTTT. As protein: CASSGDEAFF.